A selection of T cell receptor beta chains follows, all from one sample in a study of a mutant IDH1 vaccine in newly diagnosed glioma. Sequencing was performed with immunoSEQ multiplex PCR; in TCRdb, only in-frame clones are kept and a portion is missing. The sample has approximately 33,000 clones, 75% seen once; the top ten hold 7.5% to 10%. These receptors' antigens are unknown. The specimen was PBMCs, collected from a glioma patient whose treatment included an IDH1 peptide vaccine. All receptors derive from a man between 40 and 49 years old with glioma. The CDR3 runs from the conserved cysteine through the conserved F or W. Each record gives: clone size, D gene, J gene, V gene, CDR3 protein, CDR3 DNA. D genes are given only for firm matches. Clone size is shown for a subset of rows, as once, few, many or a class of expanded clone.

abundance: .
d_gene: .
j_gene: TRBJ2-1
v_gene: TRBV6-5
CDR3aa: CASSYGGAWNEQFF
CDR3nt: TGTGCCAGCAGTTACGGAGGGGCTTGGAATGAGCAGTTCTTC

abundance: .
d_gene: .
j_gene: TRBJ2-3
v_gene: TRBV30
CDR3aa: CAWSLGGSGTDTQYF
CDR3nt: TGTGCCTGGTCACTGGGAGGATCGGGCACAGATACGCAGTATTTT

abundance: .
d_gene: TRBD2
j_gene: TRBJ2-1
v_gene: TRBV7-6
CDR3aa: CASSLDTGRGYNEQFF
CDR3nt: TGTGCCAGCAGCTTAGACACCGGGAGGGGCTACAATGAGCAGTTCTTC

abundance: .
d_gene: TRBD1
j_gene: TRBJ2-1
v_gene: TRBV18
CDR3aa: CASSPSRDSLYNEQFF
CDR3nt: TGTGCCAGCTCACCTAGCCGGGACAGCCTTTACAATGAGCAGTTCTTC

abundance: .
d_gene: .
j_gene: TRBJ1-2
v_gene: TRBV25-1
CDR3aa: CASSSQGIGYTF
CDR3nt: TGTGCCAGCAGTTCACAGGGTATAGGCTACACCTTC

abundance: .
d_gene: .
j_gene: TRBJ2-3
v_gene: TRBV10-2
CDR3aa: CATAIVADTQYF
CDR3nt: TGCGCCACCGCTATAGTGGCAGATACGCAGTATTTT

abundance: .
d_gene: .
j_gene: TRBJ1-2
v_gene: TRBV2
CDR3aa: CASKLDYGYTF
CDR3nt: TGTGCCAGCAAGCTAGATTATGGCTACACCTTC

abundance: .
d_gene: .
j_gene: TRBJ1-1
v_gene: TRBV28
CDR3aa: CASRVANTEAFF
CDR3nt: TGTGCCAGCAGAGTGGCGAACACTGAAGCTTTCTTT

abundance: .
d_gene: TRBD2
j_gene: TRBJ2-1
v_gene: TRBV5-1
CDR3aa: CASSPGLAGGPGNEQFF
CDR3nt: TGCGCCAGCAGCCCTGGACTAGCGGGAGGGCCGGGCAATGAGCAGTTCTTC

abundance: .
d_gene: TRBD1
j_gene: TRBJ1-5
v_gene: TRBV6-1
CDR3aa: CASRASPGGGQPQHF
CDR3nt: TGTGCCAGCAGGGCTTCCCCAGGGGGCGGGCAGCCCCAGCATTTT

abundance: .
d_gene: .
j_gene: TRBJ1-2
v_gene: TRBV19
CDR3aa: CASSINGGDYGYTF
CDR3nt: TGTGCCAGTAGTATTAATGGGGGGGACTATGGCTACACCTTC

abundance: few
d_gene: .
j_gene: TRBJ1-1
v_gene: TRBV6-6
CDR3aa: CASRPRGQVMNTEAFF
CDR3nt: TGTGCCAGTCGCCCGCGAGGCCAGGTCATGAACACTGAAGCTTTCTTT

abundance: .
d_gene: .
j_gene: TRBJ2-1
v_gene: TRBV23-1
CDR3aa: CASSQPSLRAAGGRYNEQFF
CDR3nt: TGCGCCAGCAGTCAACCCTCATTACGCGCGGCAGGCGGAAGGTACAATGAGCAGTTCTTC